A single sample gave rise to the 28 T cell receptor beta chains below, sequenced in a study of blood T cell repertoires in COVID-19. Using immunoSEQ multiplex PCR, the repertoire was profiled, and TCRdb retains in-frame clones only, with some absent. The sample holds about 330,000 clones, 85% to 90% seen once. The sequenced sample was PBMCs or T cells enriched from blood (not recorded which). These receptors were taken from a woman between 18 and 29 years old who had recovered from COVID-19.

This clone was detected only a few times. The chain is built from TRBV5-1 and TRBJ2-1; TRBD2 aligns across 7 bases. The CDR3 runs 15 residues. Trimming took 4 bases from V and 9 from J; bases not matched to a gene: 13. The germline CDR1 and CDR2 sequences are SGHRS and YFSETQ. Written as DNA, the CDR3 is TGCGCCAGCAGCGGCGGGACTACCCGTAGGGGTGAGCAGTTCTTC. It encodes CASSGGTTRRGEQFF.

The V call is TRBV23-1, the J call TRBJ1-4, with a possible D match to TRBD1 (6 bases). TRBV23-1 is an ORF; its function is uncertain. The CDR3 covers 16 residues. With 4 bases removed from V and 4 bases from J, the gap between germline ends came to 16 bases. CDR3 sequence: CASSPYREGVNEKLFF. DNA of the CDR3: TGCGCCAGCAGTCCCTACAGGGAGGGAGTTAATGAAAAACTGTTTTTT.

The chain recombines TRBV29-1 with TRBJ1-1; D not certain. From germline, CDR1 is SQVTM and CDR2 ANQGSEA. V lost 7 bases and J lost 6, with 12 bases in between. The CDR3 runs 11 residues. CDR3 DNA sequence: TGCAGCGGGGCCCAAAGGTCTGAAGCTTTCTTT. Protein: CSGAQRSEAFF.

V is TRBV19 and J is TRBJ1-6; no definite D call. V was cut by 2 bases and J by 16 bases, with 9 bases left in between. CDR1 and CDR2 (germline): LNHDA, SQIVND (reference sequence). There are 11 residues in the CDR3. In nucleotides, the CDR3 is TGTGCCAGTAGTATAACGGGAACTCTCCACTTT. It codes for CASSITGTLHF.

Details on this clone: A read error may account for a junction end that differs from germline. This chain uses TRBV11-2 with TRBJ1-3, with TRBD1 matching 10 bases. This CDR3 contains 14 residues. Germline V CDR1 and CDR2: SGHAT, FQNNGV. The CDR3 region is CASSERDRGPHTAF. Here the CDR3 DNA reads TGTGCCAGCAGCGAGCGGGACAGGGGCCCGCACACTGCCTTT.

This chain uses TRBV5-1 with TRBJ2-7, with TRBD1 matching 8 bases. The germline gives CDR1 SGHRS, CDR2 YFSETQ. The CDR3 length is 16 residues. V was clipped by 0 bases and J by 6 bases; unmatched bases: 11. The CDR3 reads CASSLEGTGPLVEQYF. As DNA, the CDR3 is TGCGCCAGCAGCTTGGAAGGGACAGGCCCCCTTGTCGAGCAGTACTTC. Supplemented by reference TRBV5-1 and TRBJ2-7, the full variable domain reads KAGVTQTPRYLIKTRGQQVTLSCSPISGHRSVSWYQQTPGQGLQFLFEYFSETQRNKGNFPGRFSGRQFSNSRSEMNVSTLELGDSALYLCASSLEGTGPLVEQYFGPGTRLTVT.

The chain is built from TRBV2 and TRBJ1-2, with D maybe TRBD1 (5 bases). The CDR3 runs 14 residues. Germline assignment: CDR1 SNHLY and CDR2 FYNNEI. Trimming took 7 bases from V and 0 from J, leaving 12 bases between them. The CDR3 DNA is TGTGCCAGCATCGGCACGGGGGCTAACTATGGCTACACCTTC. Its translation: CASIGTGANYGYTF.

This chain uses TRBV4-1 with TRBJ2-5; the match to TRBD2 covers 16 bases. J gave up 2 bases and V 2 bases, and 11 bases lay outside the gene matches. This CDR3 comprises 20 residues. Germline CDR1 MGHRA, CDR2 YSYEKL. CDR3 DNA: TGCGCCAGCAGCCAACCCCCGGGACTAGCGGGAGGGCTGAAACAAGAGACCCAGTACTTC. Amino acid sequence: CASSQPPGLAGGLKQETQYF.

The chain carries TRBV3-1 (or the pseudogene TRBV3-2) and TRBJ1-1, with D possibly being TRBD1 (5 bases). Germline V CDR1 and CDR2: LGHDT, YNNKEL (reference sequence). The CDR3 covers 13 residues. Trimming pared 6 bases from V and 0 bases from J, leaving 8 bases between. CDR3 sequence: CASSPQVNTEAFF. CDR3 coding DNA: TGTGCCAGCAGTCCACAGGTGAACACTGAAGCTTTCTTT.

The chain employs TRBV11-2 and TRBJ2-1; 7 positions agree with TRBD1. Unmatched junction bases numbered 13, after V lost 6 bases and J lost 5 bases. The CDR3 runs to 16 residues. Germline assignment: CDR1 SGHAT and CDR2 FQNNGV. The DNA for the CDR3 is TGTGCCAGCAGGTCTCGAACAGGGGACCTCGACAATGAGCAGTTCTTC. This encodes CASRSRTGDLDNEQFF. The complete variable domain, with remaining parts taken from reference TRBV11-2 and TRBJ2-1, reads EAGVAQSPRYKIIEKRQSVAFWCNPISGHATLYWYQQILGQGPKLLIQFQNNGVVDDSQLPKDRFSAERLKGVDSTLKIQPAKLEDSAVYLCASRSRTGDLDNEQFFGPGTRLTVL.

The V gene is TRBV5-1, the J gene TRBJ1-2; D is perhaps TRBD1 (6 bases). V was cut by 0 bases and J by 1 base, with 7 bases left in between. Germline V CDR1 and CDR2: SGHRS, YFSETQ. This CDR3 has 14 residues. The CDR3 DNA sequence: TGCGCCAGCAGCTTGGACAGGGTTAACTATGGCTACACCTTC. Residues: CASSLDRVNYGYTF.

The genes are TRBV15 and TRBJ1-1, with D perhaps TRBD1 (5 bases). The CDR3 spans 13 residues. Looked up from germline, CDR1 is LNHNV and CDR2 is YYDKDF (reference sequence). Trimming took 2 bases from V and 11 from J, leaving 15 bases between them. The CDR3 DNA follows: TGTGCCACCAGCAGAACACACGACAGTGACGCTTTCTTT. The encoded protein is CATSRTHDSDAFF.

The chain uses TRBV28 and TRBJ1-5; the match to TRBD1 covers 7 bases. V shed 11 bases, J shed 7 bases, and the junction held 11 bases outside the gene matches. Per the germline V gene, CDR1 is MDHEN and CDR2 is SYDVKM. The CDR3 loop spans 13 amino acids. The CDR3 DNA reads TGTGCCGGAAAGGGGGCAGGGGACCAGCCCCAGCATTTT. It specifies CAGKGAGDQPQHF.

The rearrangement links TRBV28 to TRBJ1-1, with 7 bases identical to TRBD1. V lost 6 bases and J lost 1; bases outside the gene matches: 8. Germline CDR1 MDHEN, CDR2 SYDVKM. The CDR3 consists of 15 residues. This chain's CDR3 is CASSYAGQANTEAFF. For the CDR3, the DNA is TGTGCCAGCAGCTACGCCGGACAGGCGAACACTGAAGCTTTCTTT. Variable domain in full (rest from reference TRBV28 and TRBJ1-1): DVKVTQSSRYLVKRTGEKVFLECVQDMDHENMFWYRQDPGLGLRLIYFSYDVKMKEKGDIPEGYSVSREKKERFSLILESASTNQTSMYLCASSYAGQANTEAFFGQGTRLTVV.

The count of this clone is one. This chain connects TRBV12-3 or TRBV12-4 to TRBJ1-1, with D unclear. The CDR3 runs 13 residues. The germline V and J ends were trimmed by 6 bases and 5 bases, with 13 bases remaining between them. The CDR3 sequence is CASSRNQATEAFF. The CDR3 region has the DNA TGTGCCAGCAGCAGAAACCAGGCAACTGAAGCTTTCTTT.

This clone was seen more than once but under ten times. The chain employs TRBV3-1 (or the pseudogene TRBV3-2) and TRBJ1-2; 9 bases line up with TRBD1. Trimming removed 4 bases from V and 1 base from J; junction bases left unmatched: 4. In germline, CDR1 is LGHDT, CDR2 YNNKEL (reference sequence). The CDR3 contains 15 residues. DNA of the CDR3: TGTGCCAGCAGCCTACAGGGGGCGCTTAACTATGGCTACACCTTC. It is translated as CASSLQGALNYGYTF.

The chain employs TRBV15 and TRBJ1-5; 8 nucleotides line up with TRBD1. In germline, CDR1 is LNHNV, CDR2 YYDKDF (reference sequence). Germline trimming cut 3 bases from V and 5 bases from J; bases unmatched to any gene: 0. CDR3 length: 13 amino acids. CDR3 DNA: TGTGCCACCAGCAGGGACAGGGATCAGCCCCAGCATTTT. This encodes CATSRDRDQPQHF.

V and J are TRBV11-2 and TRBJ2-5; D possibly corresponds to TRBD1 (5 bases). CDR3 length: 15 residues. Per the germline V gene, CDR1 is SGHAT and CDR2 is FQNNGV. V lost 1 base and J 5 bases, leaving 14 bases between the germline ends. CDR3 sequence: CASSLGNTGGETQYF. CDR3 sequence (DNA): TGTGCCAGCAGCTTAGGAAATACAGGCGGTGAGACCCAGTACTTC.

This clone was seen once. The V and J genes are TRBV11-2 and TRBJ1-1, with 8 nucleotides matching TRBD1. Germline CDR1 SGHAT, CDR2 FQNNGV. The CDR3 is made up of 18 amino acids. V dropped 5 bases and J dropped 1; count of bases not matched to a gene: 15. Here the CDR3 DNA reads TGTGCCAGCAGCCCTAGACCCGGACAGGGTGGATCGAACACTGAAGCTTTCTTT. It is translated as CASSPRPGQGGSNTEAFF.

This clone was seen only once. This chain's CDR3 is CASSAYGGGEQFF. CDR3 nucleotides: TGTGCCAGCAGTGCCTACGGTGGCGGTGAGCAGTTCTTC. This chain uses TRBV2 with TRBJ2-1; D gene ambiguous. V was shortened by 4 bases and J by 9 bases, with 13 bases between the two germline ends. The CDR3 consists of 13 residues. Germline-derived CDR1 and CDR2 are SNHLY and FYNNEI.

V is TRBV6-1 and J is TRBJ2-1; 8 bases agree with TRBD2. The CDR3 sequence is 17 residues long. Losses at the gene ends were 0 bases for V and 3 bases for J; bases not matched to a gene: 7. CDR1 is MNHNS and CDR2 is SASEGT in the germline V gene. The CDR3 coding sequence is TGTGCCAGCAGTGAAGCGGCGGGGGGCAGGTTCTACAATGAGCAGTTCTTC. Translated, it gives CASSEAAGGRFYNEQFF.

The chain employs TRBV30 and TRBJ1-3; 12 bases are shared with TRBD1. The V and J ends lost 1 base and 8 bases, in that order; junction bases with no gene match: 0. Germline-derived CDR1 and CDR2 are GTSNPN and SVGIG (reference sequence). This CDR3 spans 13 amino acids. Written as DNA, the CDR3 is TGTGCCTGGAGTGGGGACAGGGGGCACACCATATATTTT. This codes for CAWSGDRGHTIYF.

This chain links TRBV7-6 with TRBJ2-7; TRBD1 might be the D (5 bases). Trimming removed 5 bases from V and 5 bases from J, with 22 bases in between. Germline CDR1 SGHVS, CDR2 FNYEAQ. The CDR3 consists of 16 residues. The CDR3 bases are TGTGCCAGCAGCCCAAACCCGGCAGGGTTCTGGGACGAGCAGTACTTC. Amino acids: CASSPNPAGFWDEQYF.

V usage is TRBV28 and J usage is TRBJ1-5, with D maybe TRBD1 (5 bases). V lost 1 base and J lost 0, with 7 bases in between. CDR1 and CDR2 from the germline V gene are MDHEN and SYDVKM. This CDR3 has 15 residues. The CDR3 DNA sequence: TGTGCCAGCAGTTTATTCAGGGTTAGCAATCAGCCCCAGCATTTT. Protein: CASSLFRVSNQPQHF.

This clone was seen a single time. J is TRBJ1-5 and V is TRBV2; possible D gene TRBD1, 5 bases. Germline CDR1 reads SNHLY; CDR2 reads FYNNEI. The CDR3 loop spans 14 amino acids. The V gene lost 2 bases and the J gene lost 5 bases, with 10 bases spanning the gap. CDR3: CASSEMGGDQPQHF. Written as DNA, the CDR3 is TGTGCCAGCAGTGAAATGGGGGGGGATCAGCCCCAGCATTTT. Full variable domain (outside the CDR3, taken from reference TRBV2 and TRBJ1-5): EPEVTQTPSHQVTQMGQEVILRCVPISNHLYFYWYRQILGQKVEFLVSFYNNEISEKSEIFDDQFSVERPDGSNFTLKIRSTKLEDSAMYFCASSEMGGDQPQHFGDGTRLSIL.

The chain recombines TRBV5-1 with TRBJ2-1; D gene uncertain. The CDR3 length is 15 residues. Germline lookup yields CDR1 SGHRS and CDR2 YFSETQ. Trimming removed 10 bases at V and 3 bases at J, with 20 bases between. CDR3 protein: CACTILVSGYNEQFF. Here the CDR3 DNA reads TGCGCCTGCACGATCCTAGTAAGTGGCTACAATGAGCAGTTCTTC.

Written as DNA, the CDR3 is TGCGCCAGCAGCGTATTACAGGGGGCGGTAGGGGCAGATACGCAGTATTTT. This gives the protein CASSVLQGAVGADTQYF. J is TRBJ2-3 and V is TRBV5-1; 9 bases agree with TRBD1. In germline, CDR1 is SGHRS, CDR2 YFSETQ. J lost 4 bases, V lost 4 bases, and 13 bases had no gene match. This CDR3 is built from 17 residues.

The chain combines TRBV19 with TRBJ2-1, with no clear D. Trimming removed 1 base from V and 4 bases from J, with 8 bases in between. The germline V gene encodes CDR1 LNHDA and CDR2 SQIVND (reference sequence). The CDR3 has 14 amino acids. CDR3 residues: CASSIASRYNEQFF. The CDR3, as DNA: TGTGCCAGTAGTATAGCCTCTAGATACAATGAGCAGTTCTTC.